Presented here are 12 T cell receptor beta chains from one specimen sequenced in a study of identical twins. TCRdb processed the 5' RACE reads anew with MiXCR; each CDR3 protein has one entry. This table has 750,000 to 950,000 distinct CDR3 sequences, about 12% appearing once. The same sample was also used in a study of yellow fever vaccine responses in identical twins.

The sample comprised PBMCs. The receptors stem from a woman aged 18-29 years in good health.

The rearrangement links TRBV20-1 to TRBJ2-7; TRBD2 matches 7 bases. V shed 4 bases and J 4 bases; nucleotides not matched to a gene: 13. The CDR3 extends over 15 amino acids. Germline V gene data show CDR1 as DFQATT and CDR2 as SNEGSKA (reference sequence). The CDR3 reads CSANGPVSGIYEQYF. In DNA form, the CDR3 reads TGCAGTGCTAATGGGCCGGTCAGCGGGATTTACGAGCAGTACTTC.

This clonotype has only a few counts. The chain recombines TRBV19 with TRBJ2-1; D not certain. CDR1 is LNHDA, CDR2 SQIVND, per germline (reference sequence). This CDR3 contains 13 residues. The V end was cut by 11 bases, the J end by 0 bases, with 11 bases between. CDR3 in amino acids: CACARDSYNEQFF. CDR3 DNA: TGTGCCTGTGCTAGGGACTCCTACAATGAGCAGTTCTTC.

This chain joins TRBV19 and TRBJ2-2, with D maybe TRBD1 (6 bases). The CDR3 consists of 14 residues. The germline V and J ends were trimmed by 6 bases and 3 bases, with 11 bases remaining between them. Germline CDR1 reads LNHDA; CDR2 reads SQIVND (reference sequence). CDR3 residues: CASRWTEDTGELFF. As DNA, the CDR3 is TGTGCCAGTAGGTGGACAGAAGACACCGGGGAGCTGTTTTTT.

In its sample, this clonotype was seen a few times. The CDR3 loop reads CASSQQGRRGSGANVLTF. CDR3 in DNA: TGTGCCAGCAGCCAACAGGGACGGCGCGGCTCTGGGGCCAACGTCCTGACTTTC. V and J are TRBV7-3 and TRBJ2-6; maybe TRBD1 (6 bases). CDR3 size: 18 residues. V was trimmed by 5 bases and J by 0 bases, leaving 17 bases between them. Germline values: CDR1 SGHTA, CDR2 FQGTGA.

The CDR3 here is CASSLAAQGASVAFF. DNA of the CDR3: TGTGCCAGCAGCTTAGCGGCACAGGGGGCTTCGGTAGCTTTCTTT. V usage is TRBV7-6 and J usage is TRBJ1-1, with TRBD1 matching over 9 bases. There are 15 residues in the CDR3. The germline V gene encodes CDR1 SGHVS and CDR2 FNYEAQ. V lost 0 bases to trimming and J lost 10 bases; unmatched junction nucleotides: 9.

There are many counts of this clonotype. This chain uses TRBV6-1 with TRBJ1-5; TRBD1 matches 10 bases. From germline, CDR1 is MNHNS and CDR2 SASEGT. Losses at the gene ends were 6 bases for V and 3 bases for J; bases not matched to a gene: 8. The CDR3 spans 16 residues. In DNA form, the CDR3 reads TGTGCCAGCAGCCAAGGCGGGACAGGGGACAATCAGCCCCAGCATTTT. Translation: CASSQGGTGDNQPQHF.

The chain couples TRBV5-1 to TRBJ2-1; the D is unclear. The CDR3 extends over 15 amino acids. Germline-derived CDR1 and CDR2 are SGHRS and YFSETQ. V lost 0 bases and J lost 9, with 16 bases in between. CDR3 sequence: CASSLGSLWDSEQFF. The CDR3, as DNA: TGCGCCAGCAGCTTGGGGTCCTTGTGGGATTCTGAGCAGTTCTTC.

This clonotype was counted between two and nine times. The genes are TRBV6-5 and TRBJ1-2; 7 bases align to TRBD1. CDR3 length: 15 amino acids. Germline V gene sequence: CDR1 MNHEY, CDR2 SVGAGI. Unmatched junction bases numbered 11, after V lost 2 bases and J lost 8 bases. This CDR3 is CASSYVTQGGRGYTF. The CDR3 DNA is TGTGCCAGCAGTTACGTTACCCAGGGGGGCCGGGGCTACACCTTC.

The sample holds many counts of this clonotype. The rearrangement joins TRBV29-1 to TRBJ1-5; D remains unclear. The CDR3 consists of 13 residues. The V and J ends lost 7 bases and 7 bases respectively, with 17 bases between them. Germline assignment: CDR1 SQVTM and CDR2 ANQGSEA. CDR3 bases: TGCAGCGCCGAGATTGTCTCGGGGCAGCCCCAGCATTTT. This sequence encodes CSAEIVSGQPQHF.

The V call is TRBV20-1, the J call TRBJ2-1, with 8 bases that match TRBD1. Per the germline V gene, CDR1 is DFQATT and CDR2 is SNEGSKA (reference sequence). J lost 8 bases, V lost 6 bases, and 6 bases had no gene match. The CDR3 has 12 residues. This CDR3 is CSAIGQGYEQFF. Written as DNA, the CDR3 is TGCAGTGCAATTGGACAGGGCTATGAGCAGTTCTTC.

This clonotype was seen many times. The chain carries TRBV29-1 and TRBJ1-2; D is uncertain. The CDR3 spans 10 residues. The V gene's germline CDR1 is SQVTM and CDR2 ANQGSEA. V was cut by 3 bases and J by 7 bases, with 6 bases left in between. The CDR3 region is CSVDGGGYTF. DNA for the CDR3: TGCAGCGTTGACGGTGGTGGCTACACCTTC.

The chain's CDR3 is CASSLLGAPGPGSYEQYF. CDR3 bases: TGTGCCAGCAGTTTATTAGGGGCACCGGGCCCGGGGTCCTACGAGCAGTACTTC. The V and J genes are TRBV12-3 or TRBV12-4 and TRBJ2-7; the D gene could be TRBD1 or TRBD2 (5 bases each). The CDR3 contains 18 residues. With 2 bases removed from V and 1 base from J, the gap between germline ends came to 21 bases.